This T cell receptor beta chain was captured by sequencing in a study of human thymus T cells. General study points: In unrelated individuals, thymic repertoires overlapped highly, according to related research. The authors found apparently biased V and J gene usage in thymic and blood repertoires.

It was from resections taken during corrective heart surgery that the thymus tissue came. Immunologically healthy infants in Finland undergoing congenital heart defect surgery were the donors. On this clone: Its specificity is unknown.

Only in-frame clones appear in the TCRdb table, and some are missing; sequencing was by immunoSEQ multiplex PCR. The sample holds roughly 77,000 clones, 85% to 95% seen once. V lost 1 base and J 8 bases, leaving 20 bases between the germline ends. Germline V gene sequence: CDR1 LGHNA, CDR2 YNFKEQ. There are 17 residues in the CDR3. The TCR originated in a girl less than two years old with a congenital heart defect but otherwise immunologically healthy. Sequenced: thymus tissue. The V gene is TRBV4-2, the J gene TRBJ1-4, with D maybe TRBD1 (6 bases). CDR3 loop: CASSQAIRGGPREKLFF. The CDR3 region has the DNA TGTGCCAGCAGCCAAGCGATTAGAGGGGGGCCGCGAGAAAAACTGTTTTTT.